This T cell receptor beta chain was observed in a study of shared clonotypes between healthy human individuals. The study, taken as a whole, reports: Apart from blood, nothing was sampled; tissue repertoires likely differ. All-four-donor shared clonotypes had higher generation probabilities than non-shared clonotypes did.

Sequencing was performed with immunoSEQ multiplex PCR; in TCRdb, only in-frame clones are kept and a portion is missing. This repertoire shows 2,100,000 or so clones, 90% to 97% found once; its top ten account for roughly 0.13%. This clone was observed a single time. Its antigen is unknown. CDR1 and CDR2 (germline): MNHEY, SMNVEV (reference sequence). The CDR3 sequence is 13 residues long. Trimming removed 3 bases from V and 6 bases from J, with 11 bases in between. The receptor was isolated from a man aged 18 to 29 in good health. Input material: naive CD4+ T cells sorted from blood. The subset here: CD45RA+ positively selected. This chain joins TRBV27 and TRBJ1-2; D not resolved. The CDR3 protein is CASSFSRRNGYTF. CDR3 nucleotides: TGTGCCAGCAGTTTTTCCAGGAGAAATGGCTACACCTTC.